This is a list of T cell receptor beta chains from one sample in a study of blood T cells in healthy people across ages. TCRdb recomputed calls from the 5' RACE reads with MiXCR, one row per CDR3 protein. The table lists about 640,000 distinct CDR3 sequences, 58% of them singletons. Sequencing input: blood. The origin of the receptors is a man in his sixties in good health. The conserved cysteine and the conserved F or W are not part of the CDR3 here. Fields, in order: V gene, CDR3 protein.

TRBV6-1	ASSEGPGPGELF
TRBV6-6	ASSTLGTGNSPLH
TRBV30	AWSSFNYGYT
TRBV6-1	ASSEASDKGNSPLH
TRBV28	ASSRQTGGREQY
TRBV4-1	ASSQAPGQGKAST
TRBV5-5	ASGAGTETQY
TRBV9	ASSVVGTSVGETQY
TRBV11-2	ASSLAPYNEQF
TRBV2	ASSASGMNTEAF
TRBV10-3	AISPTGGEQY
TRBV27	ANTSGRYRGPGTQF
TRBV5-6	ASSLPSGGGTQY
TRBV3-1	ASSQGRRLPGDTQY
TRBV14	ASSQGLGRVVTEAF
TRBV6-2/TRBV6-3	ASTEGGLQETQY
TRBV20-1	SARVRTAANEQY
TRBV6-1	ASSEITGAYYT
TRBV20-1	SAPNRLAGLYEQY
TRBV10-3	AISGGDMETQY
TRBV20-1	SARDGEGGPIQY
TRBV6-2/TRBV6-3	ASSYIDSVGNIQY
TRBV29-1	SVSPTGGNEQY
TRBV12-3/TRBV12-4	ASSLGSGGASTDTQY
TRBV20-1	SANRGPGGELF
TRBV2	ASRRLAGNQETQY
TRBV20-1	SARGPQYGYT
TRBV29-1	SVDGHRGSDEQY
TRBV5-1	ASSSGQTLTDTQY
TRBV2	ASSGRGASYGQY
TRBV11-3	ASSLGGPPRDEQF
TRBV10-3	AISAGPREYGYT
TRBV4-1	ASSQEGTGHNEQF
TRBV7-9	ASKGEGEQY
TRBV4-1	ASSRDDRGTDTQY
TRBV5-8	ASSAGLAGGWSSYNEQF
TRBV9	ASSVGVVDTQY
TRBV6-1	ASMSGQGEETQY
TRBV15	ATSRDLLAGSQETQY
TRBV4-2	ASSQEGRGGVDEQF
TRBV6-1	ASRTTIGGANQPQH
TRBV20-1	GAGVGETQY